This record concerns one TCR beta chain sequence. The junction does not match germline at one end; this may be a read error. Primers used in a second PCR of roughly 7 to 11 cycles were a sample-barcoded 5' primer and a J-beta primer mix. One entry per CDR3 protein results from TCRdb running MiXCR on the 5' RACE reads. Among about 1.5 million distinct CDR3 sequences listed, roughly 43% were seen once. The source of the sample is a study of blood T cells in healthy people across ages. The CDR3 runs to 15 residues. Germline-derived CDR1 and CDR2 are MNHEY and SVGEGT. The source material was blood. The J gene is TRBJ1-5, the V gene TRBV6-2 or TRBV6-3; 7 bases are shared with TRBD1. The receptor's source is a woman aged 18-30 years in good health. The CDR3 sequence is CASSYGTEINQPQHF. In DNA form, the CDR3 reads TGTGCAAGCAGTTACGGGACAGAGATAAATCAGCCCCAGCATTTT.